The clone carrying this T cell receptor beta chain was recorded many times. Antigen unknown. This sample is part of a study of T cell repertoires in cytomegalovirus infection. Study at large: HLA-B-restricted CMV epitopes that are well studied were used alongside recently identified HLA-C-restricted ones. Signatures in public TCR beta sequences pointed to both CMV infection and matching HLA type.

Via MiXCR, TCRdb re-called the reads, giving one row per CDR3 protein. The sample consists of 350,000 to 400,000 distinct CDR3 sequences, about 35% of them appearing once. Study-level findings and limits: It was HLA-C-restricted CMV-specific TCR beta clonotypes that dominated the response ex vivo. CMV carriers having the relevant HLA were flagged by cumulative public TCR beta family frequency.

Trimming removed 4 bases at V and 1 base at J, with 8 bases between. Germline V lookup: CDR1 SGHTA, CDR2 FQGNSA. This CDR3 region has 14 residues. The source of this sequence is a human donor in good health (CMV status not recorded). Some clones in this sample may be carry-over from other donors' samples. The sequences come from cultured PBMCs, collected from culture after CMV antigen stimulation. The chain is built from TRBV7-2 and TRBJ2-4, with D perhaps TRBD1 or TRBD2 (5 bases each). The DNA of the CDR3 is TGTGCCAGCAGCTACTGGGGGGCCAAAAACATTCAGTACTTC. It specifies CASSYWGAKNIQYF.